The 9 T cell receptor beta chains below were found in one sample sequenced in a study of T-cell memory formation after mild COVID-19. TCRdb processed the 5' RACE reads anew with MiXCR; each CDR3 protein has one entry. The table has roughly 68,000 distinct CDR3 sequences, around 17% seen once. Sequencing was performed on PBMCs or a T cell subset sorted from them (not recorded which). The source of these receptors is an adult woman who had mild COVID-19 (a few samples of this study predate the infection). Cell type and time point are not known.

This chain joins TRBV11-2 and TRBJ2-1; 10 bases are shared with TRBD2. The CDR3 extends over 16 amino acids. J gave up 5 bases and V 5 bases, and 9 bases lay outside the gene matches. CDR1 and CDR2 from the germline V gene are SGHAT and FQNNGV. The CDR3 DNA reads TGTGCCAGCAGCCCAACCCCCGGGACTAGCGACAATGAGCAGTTCTTC. This translates into CASSPTPGTSDNEQFF. Full variable domain (outside the CDR3, taken from reference TRBV11-2 and TRBJ2-1): EAGVAQSPRYKIIEKRQSVAFWCNPISGHATLYWYQQILGQGPKLLIQFQNNGVVDDSQLPKDRFSAERLKGVDSTLKIQPAKLEDSAVYLCASSPTPGTSDNEQFFGPGTRLTVL.

This clonotype was seen only a few times. V usage is TRBV12-3 or TRBV12-4 and J usage is TRBJ2-2; D is unclear. The CDR3 is 12 amino acids. The V gene lost 6 bases and the J gene lost 3 bases, with 5 bases spanning the gap. This CDR3 reads CASSYDTGELFF. CDR3 DNA: TGTGCCAGCAGCTATGACACCGGGGAGCTGTTTTTT.

The chain carries TRBV2 and TRBJ2-5, with D perhaps given as TRBD1 or TRBD2 (6 bases each). The germline CDR1 and CDR2 sequences are SNHLY and FYNNEI. The CDR3 runs 14 residues. Trimming removed 7 bases at V and 4 bases at J, with 16 bases between. The CDR3 loop reads CASKYGGASETQYF. The CDR3 nucleotides read TGTGCCAGCAAGTACGGGGGCGCATCAGAGACCCAGTACTTC.

The V and J genes are TRBV25-1 and TRBJ2-3, with D possibly being TRBD2 (6 bases). Looked up from germline, CDR1 is MGHDK and CDR2 is SYGVNS. This CDR3 region has 16 residues. V was pared by 2 bases and J by 3 bases, with 15 bases between. The CDR3 DNA reads TGTGCCAGCAGTGAACGTCCGGGAGTGGGAACAGATACGCAGTATTTT. Amino acids: CASSERPGVGTDTQYF.

The V gene is TRBV14, the J gene TRBJ2-7; D might be TRBD1 (6 bases). Germline loops: CDR1 SGHDN, CDR2 FVKESK. This CDR3 is built from 12 residues. Trimming stripped 3 bases from V and 6 bases from J, with 9 bases between. The CDR3 protein is CASSQLQGEQYF. The CDR3, as DNA: TGTGCCAGCAGCCAGCTACAGGGCGAGCAGTACTTC. The whole variable domain, filled in from reference TRBV14 and TRBJ2-7, reads EAGVTQFPSHSVIEKGQTVTLRCDPISGHDNLYWYRRVMGKEIKFLLHFVKESKQDESGMPNNRFLAERTGGTYSTLKVQPAELEDSGVYFCASSQLQGEQYFGPGTRLTVT.

This clonotype has just a few counts. This sequence joins TRBV4-2 and TRBJ2-5; 8 bases fit TRBD1. The CDR3 is 14 residues long. Germline V CDR1 and CDR2: LGHNA, YNFKEQ. V shed 4 bases and J 5 bases; nucleotides not matched to a gene: 6. The CDR3 is CASSPEGQVETQYF. For the CDR3, the DNA is TGTGCCAGCAGCCCCGAGGGACAGGTCGAGACCCAGTACTTC.

This clonotype was observed a handful of times. This rearrangement joins TRBV6-5 to TRBJ2-3; 10 nucleotides match TRBD2. Germline lookup yields CDR1 MNHEY and CDR2 SVGAGI. With V trimmed by 6 bases and J by 1 base, 16 bases remained unmatched. CDR3 length: 19 amino acids. CDR3 coding DNA: TGTGCCAGCAGCTATGGTCCTCCCCCTGGACTAGCGGGCACAGATACGCAGTATTTT. Protein product: CASSYGPPPGLAGTDTQYF.

This clonotype was seen a handful of times. This chain links TRBV4-2 with TRBJ2-6, with D hard to call. V lost 8 bases, J lost 0 bases, and 5 bases lay in between. CDR1 and CDR2 (germline): LGHNA, YNFKEQ. The CDR3 has 13 residues. The DNA for the CDR3 is TGTGCCAGCTTGAGCTCTGGGGCCAACGTCCTGACTTTC. It specifies CASLSSGANVLTF.

V gene TRBV18 combines with J gene TRBJ2-1, with D possibly called TRBD1 or TRBD2 (6 bases each). V lost 1 base and J 4 bases, leaving 14 bases between the germline ends. The CDR3 consists of 16 residues. Looked up from germline, CDR1 is KGHSH and CDR2 is LQKENI. The CDR3 spells CASSPLDGGPYNEQFF. The CDR3 DNA follows: TGTGCCAGCTCACCACTCGACGGGGGCCCTTACAATGAGCAGTTCTTC.